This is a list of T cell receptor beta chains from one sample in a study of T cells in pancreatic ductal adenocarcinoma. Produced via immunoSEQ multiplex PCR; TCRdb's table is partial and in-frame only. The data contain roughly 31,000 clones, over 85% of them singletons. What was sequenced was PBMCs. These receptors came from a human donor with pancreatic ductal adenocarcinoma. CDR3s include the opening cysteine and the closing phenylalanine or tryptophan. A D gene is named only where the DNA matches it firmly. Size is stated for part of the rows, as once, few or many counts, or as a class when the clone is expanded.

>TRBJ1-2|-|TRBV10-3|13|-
TGTGCCATCAGTATCTCAGAGGTCTATGGCTACACCTTC
CAISISEVYGYTF
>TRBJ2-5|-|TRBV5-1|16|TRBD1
TGCGCCAGCAAAACAGGGGGCGGAATTACCCAAGAGACCCAGTACTTC
CASKTGGGITQETQYF
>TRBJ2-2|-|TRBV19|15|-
TGTGCCAGTAGTATAGAAAGGGGCGGAGGCGGGGAGCTGTTTTTT
CASSIERGGGGELFF
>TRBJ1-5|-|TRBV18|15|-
TGTGCCAGCTCACCACGGGGAGGAAGGAATCAGCCCCAGCATTTT
CASSPRGGRNQPQHF
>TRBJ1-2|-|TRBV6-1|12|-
TGTGCCAGCAGGGAGGGCCAGTATGGCTACACCTTC
CASREGQYGYTF
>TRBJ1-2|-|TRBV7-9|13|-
TGTGCCAGCAGCCCCTCTAACGGTGATGGCTACACCTTC
CASSPSNGDGYTF
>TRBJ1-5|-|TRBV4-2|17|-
TGTGCCAGCAGCTCTGGGTCAACTAGTTGGAGCAATCAGCCCCAGCATTTT
CASSSGSTSWSNQPQHF
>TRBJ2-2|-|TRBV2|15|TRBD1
TGTGCCAGCAGTCTAGACAGGGGGAACACCGGGGAGCTGTTTTTT
CASSLDRGNTGELFF
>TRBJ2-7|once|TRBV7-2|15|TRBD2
TGTGCCAGCAGCTTGGTACTAGCGGGAGTAGGGGAGCAGTACTTC
CASSLVLAGVGEQYF
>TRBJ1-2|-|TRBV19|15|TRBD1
TGTGCCAGTAGCATCGGACAGGGAAGTTCCTATGGCTACACCTTC
CASSIGQGSSYGYTF
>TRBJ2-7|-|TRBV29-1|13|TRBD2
TGCAGCGTTGAAGAGGCCACCGGGGGGGGGCAGTACTTC
CSVEEATGGGQYF
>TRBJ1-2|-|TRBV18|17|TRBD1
TGTGCCAGCTCACCGGTGGTGACGCAGGGGGCAGACTATGGCTACACCTTC
CASSPVVTQGADYGYTF
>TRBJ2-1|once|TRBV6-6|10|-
TGTGCCAGCAGTCACAATGAGCAGTTCTTC
CASSHNEQFF
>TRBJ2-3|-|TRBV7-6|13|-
TGTGCCAGCAGCTCGCGGGACACTTATACGCAGTATTTT
CASSSRDTYTQYF
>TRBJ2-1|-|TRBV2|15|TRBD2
TGTGCCAGTAAGCGGGAGGCGAGCTCCTACAATGAGCAGTTCTTC
CASKREASSYNEQFF
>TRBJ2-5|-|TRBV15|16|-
TGTGCCACCAGCAGAGATAGGCGCGGGAACGGAGAGACCCAGTACTTC
CATSRDRRGNGETQYF
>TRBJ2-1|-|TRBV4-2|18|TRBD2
TGTGCCAGCAGTCTCACAACCTTTATAGCGGGAGGATACAATGAGCAGTTCTTC
CASSLTTFIAGGYNEQFF
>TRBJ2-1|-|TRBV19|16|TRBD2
TGTGCCAGTAATCGAGCGGGAGACGGATCCTACAATGAGCAGTTCTTC
CASNRAGDGSYNEQFF